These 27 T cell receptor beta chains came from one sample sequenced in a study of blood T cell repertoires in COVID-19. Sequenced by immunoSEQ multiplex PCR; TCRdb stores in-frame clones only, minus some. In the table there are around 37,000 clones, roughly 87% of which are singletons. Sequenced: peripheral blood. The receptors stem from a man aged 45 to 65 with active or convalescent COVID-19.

The CDR3 sequence is CASSPIPGLTVYEQYF. The CDR3 nucleotides read TGTGCCAGCAGCCCGATTCCGGGACTAACTGTCTACGAGCAGTACTTC. The chain carries TRBV9 and TRBJ2-7; 7 nucleotides agree with TRBD2. The CDR3 consists of 16 residues. Germline-derived CDR1 and CDR2 are SGDLS and YYNGEE. V was pared by 4 bases and J by 3 bases, with 13 bases of the junction left unmatched.

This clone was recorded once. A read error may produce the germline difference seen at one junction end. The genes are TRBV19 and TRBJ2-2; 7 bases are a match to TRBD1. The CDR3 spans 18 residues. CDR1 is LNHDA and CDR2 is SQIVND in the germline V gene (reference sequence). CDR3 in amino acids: CASPPGSRDRDKHRGAVF. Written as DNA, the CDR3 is TGTGCCAGTCCCCCCGGGTCCCGCGACAGGGACAAACACCGGGGAGCTGTTTTT.

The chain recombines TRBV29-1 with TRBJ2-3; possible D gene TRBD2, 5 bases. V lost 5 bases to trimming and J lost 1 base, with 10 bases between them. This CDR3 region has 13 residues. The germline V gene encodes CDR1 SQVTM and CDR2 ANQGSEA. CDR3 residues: CSVRERRTDTQYF. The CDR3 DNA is TGCAGCGTTCGTGAGCGGCGCACAGATACGCAGTATTTT.

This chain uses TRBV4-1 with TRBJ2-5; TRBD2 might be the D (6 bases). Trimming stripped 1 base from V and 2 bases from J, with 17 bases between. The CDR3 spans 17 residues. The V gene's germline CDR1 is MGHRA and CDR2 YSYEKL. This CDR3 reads CASSQAGAHYVQETQYF. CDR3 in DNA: TGCGCCAGCAGCCAAGCGGGAGCGCACTACGTTCAAGAGACCCAGTACTTC.

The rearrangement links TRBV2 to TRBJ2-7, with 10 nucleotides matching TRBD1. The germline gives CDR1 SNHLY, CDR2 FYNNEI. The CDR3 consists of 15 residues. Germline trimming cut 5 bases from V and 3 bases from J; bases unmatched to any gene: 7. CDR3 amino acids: CASSLSGQGYYEQYF. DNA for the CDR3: TGTGCCAGCAGTCTTTCGGGACAGGGGTACTACGAGCAGTACTTC.

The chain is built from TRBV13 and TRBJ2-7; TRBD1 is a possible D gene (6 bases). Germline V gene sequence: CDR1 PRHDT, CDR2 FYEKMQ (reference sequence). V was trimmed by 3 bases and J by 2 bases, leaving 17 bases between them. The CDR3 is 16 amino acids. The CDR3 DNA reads TGTGCCAGCAGCTTTAGAGTGGGGGCGCCCCCCTACGAGCAGTACTTC. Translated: CASSFRVGAPPYEQYF.

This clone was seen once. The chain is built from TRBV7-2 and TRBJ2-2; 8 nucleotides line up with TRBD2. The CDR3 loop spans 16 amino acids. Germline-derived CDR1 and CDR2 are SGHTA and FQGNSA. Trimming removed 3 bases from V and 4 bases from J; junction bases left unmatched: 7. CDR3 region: CASSFFPSGSTGELFF. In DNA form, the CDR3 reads TGTGCCAGCAGCTTTTTTCCTAGCGGGTCCACCGGGGAGCTGTTTTTT.

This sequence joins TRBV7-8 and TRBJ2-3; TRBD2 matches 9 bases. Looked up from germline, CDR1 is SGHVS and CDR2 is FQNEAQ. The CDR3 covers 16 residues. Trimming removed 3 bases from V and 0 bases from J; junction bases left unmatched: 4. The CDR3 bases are TGTGCCAGCAGCTTCTCGACTAGCGGTAGCACAGATACGCAGTATTTT. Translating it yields CASSFSTSGSTDTQYF.

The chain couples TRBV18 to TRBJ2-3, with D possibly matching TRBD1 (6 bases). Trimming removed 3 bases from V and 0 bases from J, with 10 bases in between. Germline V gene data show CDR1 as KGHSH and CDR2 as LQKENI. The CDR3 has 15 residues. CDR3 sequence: CASSPRTASTDTQYF. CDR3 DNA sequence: TGTGCCAGCTCACCTCGGACAGCTAGCACAGATACGCAGTATTTT.

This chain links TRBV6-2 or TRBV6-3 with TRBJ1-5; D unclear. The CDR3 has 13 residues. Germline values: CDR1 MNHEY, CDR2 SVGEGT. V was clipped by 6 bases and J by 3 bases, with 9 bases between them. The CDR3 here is CASSLPFNQPQHF. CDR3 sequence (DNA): TGTGCCAGCAGCCTTCCCTTCAATCAGCCCCAGCATTTT.

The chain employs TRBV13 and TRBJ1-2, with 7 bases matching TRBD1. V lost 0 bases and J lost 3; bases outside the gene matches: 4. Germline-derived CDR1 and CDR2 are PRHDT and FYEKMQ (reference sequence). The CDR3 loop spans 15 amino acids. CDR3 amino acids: CASSLGGDSYYGYTF. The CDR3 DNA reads TGTGCCAGCAGCTTAGGGGGGGACAGCTACTATGGCTACACCTTC.

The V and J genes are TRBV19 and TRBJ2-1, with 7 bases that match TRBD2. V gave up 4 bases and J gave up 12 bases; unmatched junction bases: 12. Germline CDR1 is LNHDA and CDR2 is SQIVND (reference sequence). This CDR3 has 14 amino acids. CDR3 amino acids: CASSTQGLSGGQFF. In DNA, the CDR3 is TGTGCCAGTAGTACCCAGGGCCTCTCGGGGGGGCAGTTCTTC.

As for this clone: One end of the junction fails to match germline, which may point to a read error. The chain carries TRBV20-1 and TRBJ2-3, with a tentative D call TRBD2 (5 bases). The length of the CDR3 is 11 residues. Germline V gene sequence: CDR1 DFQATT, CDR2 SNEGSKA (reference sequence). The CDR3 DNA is TGCAGTGCTGAAACCGGAGGTGGGCTAGGCTTT. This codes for CSAETGGGLGF.

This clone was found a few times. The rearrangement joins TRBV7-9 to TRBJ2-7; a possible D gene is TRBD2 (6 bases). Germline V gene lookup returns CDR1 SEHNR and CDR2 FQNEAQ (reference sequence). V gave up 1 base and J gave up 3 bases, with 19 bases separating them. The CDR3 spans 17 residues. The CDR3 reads CASSLVVSGTGDYEQYF. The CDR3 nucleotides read TGTGCCAGCAGCTTAGTAGTATCCGGGACGGGAGACTACGAGCAGTACTTC.

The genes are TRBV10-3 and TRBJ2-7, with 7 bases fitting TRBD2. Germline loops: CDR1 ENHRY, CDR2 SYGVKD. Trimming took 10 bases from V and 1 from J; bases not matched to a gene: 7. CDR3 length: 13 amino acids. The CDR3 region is CASRLADSYEQYF. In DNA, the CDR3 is TGTGCCAGCCGACTAGCCGATTCCTACGAGCAGTACTTC.

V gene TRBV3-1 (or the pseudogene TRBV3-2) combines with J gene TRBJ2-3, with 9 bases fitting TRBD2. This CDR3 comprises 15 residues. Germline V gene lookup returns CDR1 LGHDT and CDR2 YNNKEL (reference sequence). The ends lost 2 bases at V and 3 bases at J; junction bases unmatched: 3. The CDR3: CASSQFSGSTDTQYF. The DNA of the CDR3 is TGTGCCAGCAGCCAATTTAGCGGGAGTACAGATACGCAGTATTTT.

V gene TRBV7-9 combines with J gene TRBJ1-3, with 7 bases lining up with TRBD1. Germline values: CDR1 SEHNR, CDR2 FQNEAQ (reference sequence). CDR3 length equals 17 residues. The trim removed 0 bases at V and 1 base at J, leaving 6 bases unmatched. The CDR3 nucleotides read TGTGCCAGCAGCTTAGCATACGCACAGGGGTCTGGAAACACCATATATTTT. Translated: CASSLAYAQGSGNTIYF.

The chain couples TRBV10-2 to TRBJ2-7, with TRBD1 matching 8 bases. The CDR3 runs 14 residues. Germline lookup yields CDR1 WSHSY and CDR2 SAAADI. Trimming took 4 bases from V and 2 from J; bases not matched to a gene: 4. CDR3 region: CASSGQGRPYEQYF. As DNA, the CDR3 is TGCGCCAGCAGTGGACAGGGGCGTCCCTACGAGCAGTACTTC.

CDR3 DNA sequence: TGTGCCAGCAGCGTGGGGGGGCAGAAGACCCAGTACTTC. This gives the protein CASSVGGQKTQYF. The chain uses TRBV9 and TRBJ2-5, with D tentatively TRBD2 (7 bases). Trimming removed 2 bases at V and 6 bases at J, with 11 bases between. Germline V gives CDR1 SGDLS, CDR2 YYNGEE. CDR3 length equals 13 residues.

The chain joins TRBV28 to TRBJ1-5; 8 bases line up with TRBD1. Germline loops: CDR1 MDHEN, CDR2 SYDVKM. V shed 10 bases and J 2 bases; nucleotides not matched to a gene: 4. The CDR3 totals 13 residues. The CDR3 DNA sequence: TGTGCCATCACACAGGGGGGCAATCAGCCCCAGCATTTT. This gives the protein CAITQGGNQPQHF.

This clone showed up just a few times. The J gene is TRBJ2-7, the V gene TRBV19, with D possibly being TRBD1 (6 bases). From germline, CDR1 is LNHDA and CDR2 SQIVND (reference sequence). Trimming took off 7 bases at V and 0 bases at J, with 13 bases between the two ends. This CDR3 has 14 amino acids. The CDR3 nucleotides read TGTGCCAGTAAGGGCCAGGGGAGCTCCTACGAGCAGTACTTC. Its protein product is CASKGQGSSYEQYF.

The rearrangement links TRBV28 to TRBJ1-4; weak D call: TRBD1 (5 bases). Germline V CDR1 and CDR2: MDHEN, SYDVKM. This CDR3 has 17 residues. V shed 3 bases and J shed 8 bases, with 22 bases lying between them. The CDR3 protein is CASSFLGLGIEGEKLFF. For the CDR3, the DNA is TGTGCCAGCAGTTTTTTGGGGCTTGGGATTGAAGGAGAAAAACTGTTTTTT.

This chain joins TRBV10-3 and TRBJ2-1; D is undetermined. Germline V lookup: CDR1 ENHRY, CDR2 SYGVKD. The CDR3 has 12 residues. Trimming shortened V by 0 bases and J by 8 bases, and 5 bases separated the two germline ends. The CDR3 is CAISESSHEQFF. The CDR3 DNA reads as TGTGCCATCAGTGAGTCCAGTCATGAGCAGTTCTTC.

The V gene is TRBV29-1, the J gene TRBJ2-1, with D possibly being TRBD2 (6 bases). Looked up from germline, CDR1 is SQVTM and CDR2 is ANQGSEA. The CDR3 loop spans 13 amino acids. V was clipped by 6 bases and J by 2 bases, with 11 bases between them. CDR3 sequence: CSVGGAAYNEQFF. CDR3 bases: TGCAGCGTCGGGGGTGCAGCCTACAATGAGCAGTTCTTC.

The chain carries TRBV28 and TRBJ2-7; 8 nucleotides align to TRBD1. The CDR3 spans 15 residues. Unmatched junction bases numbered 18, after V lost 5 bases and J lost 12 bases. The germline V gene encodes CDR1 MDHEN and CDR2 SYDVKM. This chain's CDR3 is CASSLTTLTGQGLYF. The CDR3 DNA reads TGTGCCAGCAGTCTGACAACCCTCACCGGACAGGGCCTGTACTTC.

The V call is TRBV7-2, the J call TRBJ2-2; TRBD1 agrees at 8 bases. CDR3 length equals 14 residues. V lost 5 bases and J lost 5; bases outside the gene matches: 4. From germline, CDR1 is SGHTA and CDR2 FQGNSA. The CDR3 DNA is TGTGCCAGCAGCCCCAGACAGGGGACCGGGGAGCTGTTTTTT. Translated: CASSPRQGTGELFF.

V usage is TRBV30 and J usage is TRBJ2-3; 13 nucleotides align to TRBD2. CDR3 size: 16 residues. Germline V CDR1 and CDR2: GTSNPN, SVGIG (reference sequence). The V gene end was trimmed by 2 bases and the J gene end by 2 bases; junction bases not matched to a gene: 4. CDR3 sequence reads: CAWSLGTSGATDTQYF. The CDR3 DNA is TGTGCCTGGAGTCTTGGGACTAGCGGGGCCACAGATACGCAGTATTTT.